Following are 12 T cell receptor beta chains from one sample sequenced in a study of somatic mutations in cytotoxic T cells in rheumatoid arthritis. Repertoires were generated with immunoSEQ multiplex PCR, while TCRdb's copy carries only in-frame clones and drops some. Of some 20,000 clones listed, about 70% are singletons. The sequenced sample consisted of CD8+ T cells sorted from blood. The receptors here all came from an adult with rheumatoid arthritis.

The CDR3 DNA reads as TGTGCCAGCAGTTACCCGGGACAGGGCTACAATGAGCAGTTCTTC. Translation gives CASSYPGQGYNEQFF. V is TRBV11-2 and J is TRBJ2-1; 9 nucleotides align to TRBD1. This CDR3 has 15 amino acids. The germline V gene encodes CDR1 SGHAT and CDR2 FQNNGV. The J segment lost 3 bases and the V segment lost 6 bases, leaving 6 bases of the junction unmatched.

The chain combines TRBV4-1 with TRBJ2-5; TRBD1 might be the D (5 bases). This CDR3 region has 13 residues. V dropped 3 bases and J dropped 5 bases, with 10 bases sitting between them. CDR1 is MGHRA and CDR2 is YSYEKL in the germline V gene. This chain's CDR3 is CASSHPGSETQYF. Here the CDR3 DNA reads TGCGCCAGCAGCCATCCAGGGTCGGAGACCCAGTACTTC.

The CDR3 DNA reads as TGTGCCAGCAGTTACGGGGGCATAGAGCAGTACTTC. It encodes CASSYGGIEQYF. This chain uses TRBV6-5 with TRBJ2-5, with D perhaps TRBD1 (6 bases). Germline assignment: CDR1 MNHEY and CDR2 SVGAGI. The CDR3 has 12 amino acids. V shed 2 bases and J shed 11 bases, with 12 bases lying between them.

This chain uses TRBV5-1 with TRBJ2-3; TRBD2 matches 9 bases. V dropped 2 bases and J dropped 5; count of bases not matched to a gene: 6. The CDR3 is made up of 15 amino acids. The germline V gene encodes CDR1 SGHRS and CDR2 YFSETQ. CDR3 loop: CASSLAGGPGDTQYF. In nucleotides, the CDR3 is TGCGCCAGCAGCTTAGCGGGGGGACCCGGAGATACGCAGTATTTT.

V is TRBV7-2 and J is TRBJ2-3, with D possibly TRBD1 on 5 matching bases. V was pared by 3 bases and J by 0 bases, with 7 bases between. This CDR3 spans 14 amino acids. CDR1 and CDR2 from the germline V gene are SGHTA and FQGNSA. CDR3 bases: TGTGCCAGCAGCTTCGACAGCAGCACAGATACGCAGTATTTT. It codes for CASSFDSSTDTQYF.

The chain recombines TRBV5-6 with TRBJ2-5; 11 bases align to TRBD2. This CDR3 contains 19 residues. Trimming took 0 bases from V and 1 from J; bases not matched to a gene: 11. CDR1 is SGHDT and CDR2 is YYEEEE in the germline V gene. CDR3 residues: CASSLALAGGPISQETQYF. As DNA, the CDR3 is TGTGCCAGCAGCTTGGCTCTAGCGGGGGGACCCATATCCCAAGAGACCCAGTACTTC.

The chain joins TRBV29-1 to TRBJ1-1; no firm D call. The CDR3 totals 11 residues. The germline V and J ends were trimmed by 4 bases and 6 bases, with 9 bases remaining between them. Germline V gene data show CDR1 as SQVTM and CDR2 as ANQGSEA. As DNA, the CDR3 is TGCAGCGTTGCCCCGGTCGCTGAAGCTTTCTTT. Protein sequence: CSVAPVAEAFF.

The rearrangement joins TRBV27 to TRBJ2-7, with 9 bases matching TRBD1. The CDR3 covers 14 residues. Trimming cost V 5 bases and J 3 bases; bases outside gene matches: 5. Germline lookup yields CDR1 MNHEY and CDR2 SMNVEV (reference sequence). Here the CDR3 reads CASSPGQGYYEQYF. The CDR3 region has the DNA TGTGCCAGCAGTCCGGGACAGGGCTACTACGAGCAGTACTTC.

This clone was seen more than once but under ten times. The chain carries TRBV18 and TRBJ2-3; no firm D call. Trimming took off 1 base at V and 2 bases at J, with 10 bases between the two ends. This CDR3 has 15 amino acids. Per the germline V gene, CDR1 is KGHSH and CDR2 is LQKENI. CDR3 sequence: CASSPLFEDTDTQYF. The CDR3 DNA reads TGTGCCAGCTCACCACTCTTTGAGGACACAGATACGCAGTATTTT.

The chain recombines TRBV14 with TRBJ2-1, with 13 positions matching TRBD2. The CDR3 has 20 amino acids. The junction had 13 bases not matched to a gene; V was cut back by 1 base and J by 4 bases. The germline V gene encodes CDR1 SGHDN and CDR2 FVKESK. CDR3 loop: CASSQGVTSGGYPSYNEQFF. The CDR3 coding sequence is TGTGCCAGCAGCCAAGGGGTGACTAGCGGGGGGTACCCCTCGTACAATGAGCAGTTCTTC.

CDR3 protein: CASSQVAENTGELFF. CDR3 sequence (DNA): TGTGCCAGCAGCCAAGTGGCTGAGAACACCGGGGAGCTGTTTTTT. The chain joins TRBV4-2 to TRBJ2-2; D gene ambiguous. CDR3 length equals 15 residues. The ends were cut back, 1 base at V and 1 base at J, with 7 bases in the middle. Looked up from germline, CDR1 is LGHNA and CDR2 is YNFKEQ.

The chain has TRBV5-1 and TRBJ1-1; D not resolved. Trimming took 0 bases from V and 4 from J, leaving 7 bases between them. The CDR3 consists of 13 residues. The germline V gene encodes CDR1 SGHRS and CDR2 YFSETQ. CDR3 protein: CASSLGAGTEAFF. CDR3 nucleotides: TGCGCCAGCAGCTTGGGGGCAGGCACTGAAGCTTTCTTT.